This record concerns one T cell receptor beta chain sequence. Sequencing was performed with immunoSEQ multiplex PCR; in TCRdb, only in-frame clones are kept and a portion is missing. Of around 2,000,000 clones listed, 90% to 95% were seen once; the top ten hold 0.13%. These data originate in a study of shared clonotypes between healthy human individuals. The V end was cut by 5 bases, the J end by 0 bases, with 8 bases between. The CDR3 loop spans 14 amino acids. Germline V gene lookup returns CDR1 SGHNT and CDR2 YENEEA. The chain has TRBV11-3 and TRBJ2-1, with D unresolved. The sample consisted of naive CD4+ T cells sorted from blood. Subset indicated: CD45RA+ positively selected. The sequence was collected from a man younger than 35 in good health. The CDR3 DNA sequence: TGTGCCAGCAGCGCCGGTAGCTCCTACAATGAGCAGTTCTTC. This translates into CASSAGSSYNEQFF.